This entry describes one T cell receptor beta chain. The antigen is undetermined. The sequenced template was cDNA made from the entire isolated RNA. TCRdb's copy holds only in-frame clones and misses some; the assay was immunoSEQ multiplex PCR. The repertoire has 350,000 to 400,000 clones, more than 13% of them found once; the top ten carry under 0.02%. This entry belongs to a study of beta chain features in type 1 diabetes. Overall study context: Taken together, all samples contributed some 100 million examined sorted cells. Study-level results: A moderate, significant TCRB CDR3 shortening appeared in type 1 diabetes across four CD4+ subsets. The study notes PCR might favor shorter templates equally in patients and controls. Compared to healthy donors, patients appeared to have naive, central memory and Treg TCRB repertoires that were more alike.

Germline lookup yields CDR1 SGHRS and CDR2 YFSETQ. The V gene lost 1 base and the J gene lost 3 bases, with 11 bases spanning the gap. The CDR3 extends over 15 amino acids. The material sequenced was naive CD4+ T cells from blood. The clonotype originates from a woman in her late teens or twenties in good health. This chain uses TRBV5-1 with TRBJ2-1; no definite D call. The DNA for the CDR3 is TGCGCCAGCAGCTTGAGTGACAAGGTCTACAATGAGCAGTTCTTC. Amino acids: CASSLSDKVYNEQFF.